This entry features one T cell receptor (beta chain) sequence. V lost 4 bases, J lost 0 bases, and 16 bases lay in between. CDR3 size: 16 residues. CDR1 is SGHNT, CDR2 YYREEE, per germline (reference sequence). Use of 60 Vbeta and 13 Jbeta primers characterized the PCR. Libraries were prepared by immunoSEQ multiplex PCR; TCRdb keeps only in-frame clonotypes and omits some of them. The sample has approximately 130,000 clones; approximately 81% are singletons. These data belong to a study of cytomegalovirus exposure and HLA in healthy donors. The clonotype comes from a man aged 18 to 30 in good health and CMV-seronegative. Sequencing was carried out using PBMCs. This sequence joins TRBV5-4 and TRBJ1-1; D possibly corresponds to TRBD1 (5 bases). The CDR3 region is CASSAGHLAMNTEAFF. As DNA, the CDR3 is TGTGCCAGCAGCGCCGGACACCTTGCCATGAACACTGAAGCTTTCTTT.